The 2 T cell receptor beta chains below were found in one sample sequenced in a study of identical twins. TCRdb redid the calling of the 5' RACE reads with MiXCR, one entry per CDR3 protein. Counted here are around 240,000 distinct CDR3 sequences, 10% occurring once; the ten biggest clones make up about 9.1%. The sequenced material came from memory T cells sorted from blood. The source of these receptors is a man aged 45-60 years in good health.

The sample holds a few counts of this clonotype. The V call is TRBV20-1, the J call TRBJ1-3; 11 bases fit TRBD1. Trimming cost V 3 bases and J 4 bases; bases outside gene matches: 8. The germline V gene has CDR1 DFQATT and CDR2 SNEGSKA (reference sequence). The CDR3 consists of 16 residues. Here the CDR3 reads CSASPGQGASGNTIYF. Here the CDR3 DNA reads TGCAGTGCTAGTCCAGGACAGGGGGCATCAGGAAACACCATATATTTT.

This sequence joins TRBV29-1 and TRBJ2-3; 11 positions agree with TRBD2. After removal of 4 bases from V and 8 bases from J, the junction contained 8 bases not matched to a gene. The CDR3 runs to 14 residues. Looked up from germline, CDR1 is SQVTM and CDR2 is ANQGSEA. The CDR3 region is CSVVSGGGHGTQYF. CDR3 DNA: TGCAGCGTTGTTAGCGGGGGGGGACATGGTACGCAGTATTTT.